The T cell receptor beta chain described here comes from a study of T cells after yellow fever vaccination. Study as a whole: Each low-cell-number fraction was prepared by means of SMART-Seq v4 Ultra Low Input. Study conclusions and caveats: A minor fraction of clonotypes spanned both CD4 and CD8 compartments. Detected again after the booster were most primary-vaccination clones, at 95% to 98% CD4 and about 90% CD8.

By 5'RACE template switching, TCR cDNA was produced, with a universal primer site and UMIs added in the process. Via MiXCR, TCRdb re-called the 5' RACE reads, giving one row per CDR3 protein. The table lists about 580,000 distinct CDR3 sequences, about 17% of them singletons. The ends were cut back, 4 bases at V and 1 base at J, with 18 bases in the middle. Germline V gene data show CDR1 as SGHRS and CDR2 as YFSETQ. The CDR3 contains 16 residues. On this clonotype: Its antigen remains unidentified.

The starting material was PBMCs, obtained about 5 days after the first yellow fever vaccination. The J gene is TRBJ2-7, the V gene TRBV5-1, with a possible D match to TRBD1 (6 bases). The sequence derives from a man between 18 and 35 years old who received the YFV17D yellow fever vaccine. The CDR3 bases are TGCGCCAGCAGCCCGTCCACAGGGTCCCCTTCCTACGAGCAGTACTTC. Translating it yields CASSPSTGSPSYEQYF.